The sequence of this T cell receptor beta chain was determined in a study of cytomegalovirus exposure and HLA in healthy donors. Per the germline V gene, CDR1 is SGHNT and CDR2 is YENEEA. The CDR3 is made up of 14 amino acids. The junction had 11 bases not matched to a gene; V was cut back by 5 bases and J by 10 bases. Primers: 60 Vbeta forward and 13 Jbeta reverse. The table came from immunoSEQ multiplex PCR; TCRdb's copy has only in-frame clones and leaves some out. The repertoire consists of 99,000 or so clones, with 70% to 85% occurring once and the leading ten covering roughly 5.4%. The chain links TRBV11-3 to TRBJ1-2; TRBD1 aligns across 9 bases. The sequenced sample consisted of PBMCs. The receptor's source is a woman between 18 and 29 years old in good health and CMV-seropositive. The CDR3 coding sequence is TGTGCCAGCAGCCCTCCGGGACAGGGATTTGCCTACACCTTC. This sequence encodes CASSPPGQGFAYTF. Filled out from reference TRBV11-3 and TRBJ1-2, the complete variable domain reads EAGVVQSPRYKIIEKKQPVAFWCNPISGHNTLYWYLQNLGQGPELLIRYENEEAVDDSQLPKDRFSAERLKGVDSTLKIQPAELGDSAVYLCASSPPGQGFAYTFGSGTRLTVV.